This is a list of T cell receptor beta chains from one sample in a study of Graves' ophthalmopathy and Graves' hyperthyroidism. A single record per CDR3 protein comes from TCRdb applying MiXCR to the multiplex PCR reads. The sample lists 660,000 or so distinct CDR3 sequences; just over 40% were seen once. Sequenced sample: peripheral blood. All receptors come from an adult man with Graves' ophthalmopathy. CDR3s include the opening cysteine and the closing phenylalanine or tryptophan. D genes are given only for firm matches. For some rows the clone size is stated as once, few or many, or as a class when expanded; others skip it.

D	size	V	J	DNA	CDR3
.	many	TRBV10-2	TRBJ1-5	TGCGCCAGCAGTGAGAAGGGGGGCAGGAATCAGCCCCAGCATTTT	CASSEKGGRNQPQHF
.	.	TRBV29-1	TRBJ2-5	TGCAGCTATCGACAGGAGGAGCAGTACTTC	CSYRQEEQYF
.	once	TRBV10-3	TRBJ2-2	TGTGCCATCAGTGAAATGGGCGAGGAGCTGCTTTTC	CAISEMGEELLF
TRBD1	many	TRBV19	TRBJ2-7	TGTGCCAGTAGTCCGGGACAGGGGAGGTACGAGCAGTACTTC	CASSPGQGRYEQYF
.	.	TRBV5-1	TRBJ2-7	TGCGCCAGCAGCTTGGAAGCCAGCCAGTACGAGCAGTACTTC	CASSLEASQYEQYF
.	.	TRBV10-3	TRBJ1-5	TGTGCCATCAGGGACACAGTTAGCAATCAGCCCCAGCATTTT	CAIRDTVSNQPQHF
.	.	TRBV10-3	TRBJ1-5	TGTGCCATCAGGGGAGGAGAGGGGGATCAGCCCCAGCATTTT	CAIRGGEGDQPQHF
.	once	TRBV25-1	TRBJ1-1	TGTGCCAGCAGTGAACGGGAGGGAGCTTTCTTT	CASSEREGAFF
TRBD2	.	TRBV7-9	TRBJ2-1	TGTGCCAGCAGCCCGGGACTAGAACGGAGCAATGAGCAGTTCTTC	CASSPGLERSNEQFF
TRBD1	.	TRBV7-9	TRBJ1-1	TGTGCCAGCAGCTTTCGCGGGGACAGGGCCACTGAAGCTTTCTTT	CASSFRGDRATEAFF
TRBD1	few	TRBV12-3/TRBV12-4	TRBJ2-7	TGTGCCAGCAGTTACACTGGACAGGAATCCTACGAGCAGTACTTC	CASSYTGQESYEQYF
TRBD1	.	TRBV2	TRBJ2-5	TGTGCCAGCCCCCGGGACAGGGGATCCCAGTACTTC	CASPRDRGSQYF
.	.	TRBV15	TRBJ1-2	TGTGCCACCAGCAGAGTGGTCGGGGAGAAGCACACCTTC	CATSRVVGEKHTF
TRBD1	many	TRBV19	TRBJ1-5	TGTGCCACCAGGGACAGCCTCAATCAGCCCCAGCATTTT	CATRDSLNQPQHF
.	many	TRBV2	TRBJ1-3	TGTGCCAGCACCCTCGGATCCTCTGGAAACACCATATATTTT	CASTLGSSGNTIYF